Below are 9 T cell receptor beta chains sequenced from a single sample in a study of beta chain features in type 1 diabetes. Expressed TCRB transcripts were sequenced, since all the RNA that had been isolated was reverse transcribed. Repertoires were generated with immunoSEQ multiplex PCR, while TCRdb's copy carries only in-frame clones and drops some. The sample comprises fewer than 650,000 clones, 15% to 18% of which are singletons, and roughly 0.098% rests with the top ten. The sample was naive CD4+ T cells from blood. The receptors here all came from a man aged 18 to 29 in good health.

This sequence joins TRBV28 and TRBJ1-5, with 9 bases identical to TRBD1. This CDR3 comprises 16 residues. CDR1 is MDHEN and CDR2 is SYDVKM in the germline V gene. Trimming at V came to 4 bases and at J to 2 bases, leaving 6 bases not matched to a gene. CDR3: CASSSQGALGNQPQHF. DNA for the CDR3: TGTGCCAGCAGTTCACAGGGGGCGCTTGGCAATCAGCCCCAGCATTTT.

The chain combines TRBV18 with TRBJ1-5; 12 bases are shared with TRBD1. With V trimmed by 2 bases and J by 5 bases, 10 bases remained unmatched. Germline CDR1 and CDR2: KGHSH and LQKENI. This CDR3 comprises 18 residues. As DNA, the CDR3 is TGTGCCAGCTCACCATCGGGACAGGGGGCGCTTGGACATCAGCCCCAGCATTTT. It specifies CASSPSGQGALGHQPQHF.

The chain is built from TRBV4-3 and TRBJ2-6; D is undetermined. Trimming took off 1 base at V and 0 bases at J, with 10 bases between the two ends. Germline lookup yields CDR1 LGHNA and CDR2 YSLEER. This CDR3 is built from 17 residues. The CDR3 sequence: CASSQGLQYSGANVLTF. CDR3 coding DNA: TGCGCCAGCAGCCAAGGTTTACAGTACTCTGGGGCCAACGTCCTGACTTTC.

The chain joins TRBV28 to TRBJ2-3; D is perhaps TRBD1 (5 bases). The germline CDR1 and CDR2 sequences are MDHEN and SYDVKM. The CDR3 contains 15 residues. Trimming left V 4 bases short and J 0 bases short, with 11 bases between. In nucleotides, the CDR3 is TGTGCCAGCAGTTCCACGACAGCTAGCACAGATACGCAGTATTTT. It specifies CASSSTTASTDTQYF.

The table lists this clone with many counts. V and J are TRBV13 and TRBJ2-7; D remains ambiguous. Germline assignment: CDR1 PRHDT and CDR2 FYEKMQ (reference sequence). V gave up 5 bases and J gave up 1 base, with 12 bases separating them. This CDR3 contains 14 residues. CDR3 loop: CASSARKGSYEQYF. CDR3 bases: TGTGCCAGCAGCGCCCGAAAGGGATCCTACGAGCAGTACTTC. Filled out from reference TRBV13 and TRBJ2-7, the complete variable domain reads AAGVIQSPRHLIKEKRETATLKCYPIPRHDTVYWYQQGPGQDPQFLISFYEKMQSDKGSIPDRFSAQQFSDYHSELNMSSLELGDSALYFCASSARKGSYEQYFGPGTRLTVT.

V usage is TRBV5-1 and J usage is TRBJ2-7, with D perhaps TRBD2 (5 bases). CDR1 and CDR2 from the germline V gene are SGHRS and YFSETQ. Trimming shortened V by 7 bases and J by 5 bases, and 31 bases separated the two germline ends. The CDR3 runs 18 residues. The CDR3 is CASVRGMMGSNSKNEQYF. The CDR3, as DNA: TGCGCCAGCGTTCGGGGTATGATGGGGAGTAACTCGAAAAACGAGCAGTACTTC. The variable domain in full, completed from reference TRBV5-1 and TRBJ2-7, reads KAGVTQTPRYLIKTRGQQVTLSCSPISGHRSVSWYQQTPGQGLQFLFEYFSETQRNKGNFPGRFSGRQFSNSRSEMNVSTLELGDSALYLCASVRGMMGSNSKNEQYFGPGTRLTVT.

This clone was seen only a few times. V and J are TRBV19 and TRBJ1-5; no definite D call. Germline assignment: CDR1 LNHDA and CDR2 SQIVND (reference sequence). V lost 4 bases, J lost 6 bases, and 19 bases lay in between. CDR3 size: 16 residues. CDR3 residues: CASSTPALPGGQPQHF. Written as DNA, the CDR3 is TGTGCCAGTAGTACGCCGGCACTACCCGGCGGTCAGCCCCAGCATTTT.

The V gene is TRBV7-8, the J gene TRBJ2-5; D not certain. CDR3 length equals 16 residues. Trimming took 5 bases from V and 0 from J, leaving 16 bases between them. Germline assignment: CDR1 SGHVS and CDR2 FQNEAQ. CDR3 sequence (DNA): TGTGCCAGCAGCGCCCGCAGGTTCCCAGACCAAGAGACCCAGTACTTC. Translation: CASSARRFPDQETQYF.

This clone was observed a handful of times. CDR3: CASSLGQGGEKLFF. The CDR3 coding sequence is TGTGCCAGCAGCCTCGGACAGGGGGGGGAAAAACTGTTTTTT. The chain combines TRBV4-2 with TRBJ1-4, with TRBD1 matching 10 bases. J lost 8 bases, V lost 4 bases, and 4 bases had no gene match. CDR1 is LGHNA and CDR2 is YNFKEQ in the germline V gene. The CDR3 has 14 residues.